Each of the 31 T cell receptor beta chains below was sequenced from the same sample in a study of regulatory T cells in long-lasting Graves disease. Relying on iRepertoire HTBI primers and Arm-PCR of CDR3 regions, the team built TCR beta libraries. From the multiplex PCR reads, TCRdb called clonotypes with MiXCR, one entry per CDR3 protein. The sample has about 380,000 distinct CDR3 sequences; roughly a sixth are singletons. Time point noted: newly diagnosed GD, antithyroid drugs for less than 3 months. Scientists built the TCR library using RNA that was extracted from PBMCs. The sequencing here drew on peripheral blood mononuclear cells (PBMCs), taken at new diagnosis, from a patient treated with antithyroid drugs. Receptors were obtained from a female donor with Graves disease.

This clonotype was found many times. This chain connects TRBV12-3 or TRBV12-4 to TRBJ1-5; TRBD1 aligns across 8 bases. The CDR3 has 13 amino acids. Trimming at V came to 5 bases and at J to 7 bases, leaving 4 bases not matched to a gene. DNA of the CDR3: TGTGCCAGCAGTAACAGGGGGGGGCAGCCCCAGCATTTT. Amino acids: CASSNRGGQPQHF.

This chain uses TRBV6-1 with TRBJ1-4; D call uncertain. This CDR3 region has 15 residues. V was clipped by 5 bases and J by 7 bases, with 17 bases between them. Germline assignment: CDR1 MNHNS and CDR2 SASEGT. The CDR3 sequence: CASSKVERVGEKLFF. Written as DNA, the CDR3 is TGTGCCAGCAGTAAAGTCGAGAGAGTCGGTGAAAAACTGTTTTTT.

This sequence joins TRBV5-1 and TRBJ2-7, with TRBD1 matching over 7 bases. V was pared by 4 bases and J by 9 bases, with 7 bases of the junction left unmatched. Germline V gives CDR1 SGHRS, CDR2 YFSETQ. This CDR3 contains 12 residues. CDR3 DNA sequence: TGCGCCAGCAGCGACAGGGATCGGCCGCAGTACTTC. Translating gives CASSDRDRPQYF. The whole variable domain, filled in from reference TRBV5-1 and TRBJ2-7, reads KAGVTQTPRYLIKTRGQQVTLSCSPISGHRSVSWYQQTPGQGLQFLFEYFSETQRNKGNFPGRFSGRQFSNSRSEMNVSTLELGDSALYLCASSDRDRPQYFGPGTRLTVT.

The sample holds many counts of this clonotype. The chain carries TRBV24-1 and TRBJ2-1; 10 nucleotides match TRBD2. After removal of 0 bases from V and 7 bases from J, the junction contained 8 bases not matched to a gene. The CDR3 totals 17 residues. Germline V lookup: CDR1 KGHDR, CDR2 SFDVKD. The CDR3 bases are TGTGCCACCAGTGATTTGTCTAGCGGGAGTCTCTGGAATGAGCAGTTCTTC. This encodes CATSDLSSGSLWNEQFF.

This clonotype has ten or more counts. J is TRBJ1-1 and V is TRBV6-5; D might be TRBD1 (5 bases). CDR3 length: 14 amino acids. Germline values: CDR1 MNHEY, CDR2 SVGAGI. Deletions cut 2 bases from V and 1 base from J, with 8 bases between. CDR3 DNA sequence: TGTGCCAGCAGTTACGGGGGGGAGAACACTGAAGCTTTCTTT. Encoded protein: CASSYGGENTEAFF.

The sample holds many counts of this clonotype. J is TRBJ2-7 and V is TRBV27, with D hard to call. V was trimmed by 0 bases and J by 2 bases, leaving 8 bases between them. The length of the CDR3 is 14 residues. Germline CDR1 is MNHEY and CDR2 is SMNVEV (reference sequence). CDR3 in DNA: TGTGCCAGCAGTTTATCGTGGGGAACCTACGAGCAGTACTTC. Encoded protein: CASSLSWGTYEQYF.

This chain uses TRBV9 with TRBJ1-2, with 8 positions matching TRBD1. The length of the CDR3 is 16 residues. Looked up from germline, CDR1 is SGDLS and CDR2 is YYNGEE. The V segment lost 3 bases and the J segment 5 bases; nucleotides outside the gene matches: 12. The CDR3 DNA follows: TGTGCCAGCAGCGGTACGACCCCGCAGGGGGCATATGGCTACACCTTC. Its protein product is CASSGTTPQGAYGYTF.

This clonotype came up many times. J is TRBJ1-1 and V is TRBV2; D remains unclear. With 4 bases removed from V and 7 bases from J, the gap between germline ends came to 7 bases. Per germline, CDR1 SNHLY and CDR2 FYNNEI. This CDR3 is built from 11 residues. The CDR3 sequence is CASSGHREAFF. The CDR3 coding sequence is TGTGCCAGCAGTGGGCACCGTGAAGCTTTCTTT.

The sample holds many counts of this clonotype. V usage is TRBV27 and J usage is TRBJ1-5; D is unresolved. V lost 5 bases and J lost 1, with 12 bases in between. This CDR3 region has 15 residues. CDR1 is MNHEY and CDR2 is SMNVEV in the germline V gene (reference sequence). Here the CDR3 reads CASSTRLWSNQPQHF. DNA of the CDR3: TGTGCCAGCAGTACCCGGCTGTGGAGCAATCAGCCCCAGCATTTT.

This clonotype appeared many times. The rearrangement joins TRBV6-1 to TRBJ1-1; a possible D gene is TRBD1 (5 bases). V was shortened by 7 bases and J by 1 base, with 25 bases between the two germline ends. Germline assignment: CDR1 MNHNS and CDR2 SASEGT. The CDR3 covers 18 residues. CDR3 bases: TGTGCCAGCACCAAGCCTGGTCGAACAGGTCCGGGGAACACTGAAGCTTTCTTT. Protein product: CASTKPGRTGPGNTEAFF.

The sample holds many counts of this clonotype. V usage is TRBV7-6 and J usage is TRBJ1-1, with 9 bases that match TRBD1. CDR1 SGHVS and CDR2 FNYEAQ come from the germline V gene. The CDR3 totals 14 residues. V shed 5 bases and J 7 bases; nucleotides not matched to a gene: 8. CDR3 coding DNA: TGTGCCAGCAGCCCGGGACAGGGTACGCGTGAAGCTTTCTTT. The encoded protein is CASSPGQGTREAFF.

This clonotype occurred a few times. The genes are TRBV20-1 and TRBJ1-6, with unresolved D. Germline CDR1 and CDR2: DFQATT and SNEGSKA (reference sequence). Trimming pared 2 bases from V and 7 bases from J, leaving 9 bases between. CDR3 length: 13 amino acids. The CDR3 loop is CSARRAGNSPLHF. Written as DNA, the CDR3 is TGCAGTGCTAGAAGGGCCGGGAATTCACCCCTCCACTTT.

This clonotype has at least ten counts. The chain joins TRBV20-1 to TRBJ1-2; no clear D. This CDR3 has 13 amino acids. The V and J ends lost 2 bases and 8 bases respectively, with 15 bases between them. Germline CDR1 and CDR2: DFQATT and SNEGSKA (reference sequence). The CDR3 region has the DNA TGCAGTGCTAGAAGGACCTCAGGTGACGGCTACACCTTC. Encoded protein: CSARRTSGDGYTF.

The sample holds many counts of this clonotype. The chain employs TRBV20-1 and TRBJ2-1; 9 positions agree with TRBD1. V shed 3 bases, J shed 4 bases, and the junction held 1 base outside the gene matches. CDR3 length: 13 amino acids. Germline assignment: CDR1 DFQATT and CDR2 SNEGSKA (reference sequence). The CDR3 protein is CSARTGGYNEQFF. The CDR3 nucleotides are TGCAGTGCTAGGACAGGGGGGTACAATGAGCAGTTCTTC.

This rearrangement joins TRBV25-1 to TRBJ2-5; D might be TRBD1 (5 bases). The V end lost 0 bases, the J end lost 1 base, and 15 bases lay between the germline ends. The CDR3 is 17 amino acids. Germline CDR1 MGHDK, CDR2 SYGVNS. For the CDR3, the DNA is TGTGCCAGCAGTGAATATGCAGGGTATTGGCCCCAAGAGACCCAGTACTTC. Its protein product is CASSEYAGYWPQETQYF. Supplemented by reference TRBV25-1 and TRBJ2-5, the full variable domain reads EADIYQTPRYLVIGTGKKITLECSQTMGHDKMYWYQQDPGMELHLIHYSYGVNSTEKGDLSSESTVSRIRTEHFPLTLESARPSHTSQYLCASSEYAGYWPQETQYFGPGTRLLVL.

This chain links TRBV30 with TRBJ2-2, with 8 bases that match TRBD1. V lost 7 bases and J lost 0; bases outside the gene matches: 7. The germline V gene encodes CDR1 GTSNPN and CDR2 SVGIG (reference sequence). The CDR3 covers 15 residues. The CDR3 DNA reads as TGTGCCTCGACTTCAGGGGGCCCGAACACCGGGGAGCTGTTTTTT. Encoded protein: CASTSGGPNTGELFF.

This clonotype was counted many times. The V and J genes are TRBV28 and TRBJ2-1; TRBD2 might be the D (5 bases). V dropped 5 bases and J dropped 0 bases, with 17 bases sitting between them. Looked up from germline, CDR1 is MDHEN and CDR2 is SYDVKM. This CDR3 has 17 residues. The CDR3: CASSPNQAAGSYNEQFF. In DNA form, the CDR3 reads TGTGCCAGCAGTCCAAACCAAGCGGCGGGCTCCTACAATGAGCAGTTCTTC.

This clonotype was detected many times. The chain carries TRBV7-3 and TRBJ2-7; possible D gene TRBD2, 5 bases. The V gene's germline CDR1 is SGHTA and CDR2 FQGTGA. The CDR3 has 15 amino acids. Trimming took 3 bases from V and 0 from J, leaving 12 bases between them. DNA of the CDR3: TGTGCCAGCAGCTTTAACGGGATCAGCTCCTACGAGCAGTACTTC. Its protein is CASSFNGISSYEQYF.

The chain employs TRBV6-2 or TRBV6-3 and TRBJ1-2; TRBD1 matches 8 bases. The germline V gene encodes CDR1 MNHEY and CDR2 SVGEGT. The CDR3 has 15 amino acids. The J segment lost 6 bases and the V segment lost 6 bases, leaving 12 bases of the junction unmatched. The CDR3, as DNA: TGTGCCAGCAGGTCCGGGACAGGTATTTCCCATGGCTACACCTTC. Amino acid sequence: CASRSGTGISHGYTF.

V gene TRBV6-2 or TRBV6-3 combines with J gene TRBJ1-5; D is undetermined. Trimming took off 6 bases at V and 6 bases at J, with 21 bases between the two ends. The germline CDR1 and CDR2 sequences are MNHEY and SVGEGT. The CDR3 runs to 16 residues. CDR3 residues: CASSPFRAPLGQPQHF. CDR3 in DNA: TGTGCCAGCAGCCCGTTCCGGGCCCCCCTGGGTCAGCCCCAGCATTTT.

Worth noting for this clonotype: A much larger clone differs by one base, so this may be a read error. The chain employs TRBV6-1 and TRBJ2-7; weak D call: TRBD2 (7 bases). CDR1 and CDR2 from the germline V gene are MNHNS and SASEGT. CDR3 length: 15 amino acids. V was cut by 11 bases and J by 4 bases, with 24 bases left in between. CDR3 sequence reads: CAGGQGGGRHYEQYF. The CDR3 nucleotides are TGTGCCGGCGGCCAAGGCGGGGGCAGACATTACGAGCAGTACTTC.

This clonotype was counted many times. The chain is built from TRBV2 and TRBJ2-1; 10 bases agree with TRBD2. V trimming: 4 bases; J trimming: 8 bases; junction bases outside the gene matches: 5. CDR1 and CDR2 from the germline V gene are SNHLY and FYNNEI. This CDR3 contains 14 residues. The CDR3 nucleotides are TGTGCCAGCAGTGGGGGACTAGCGTTCGATGAGCAGTTCTTC. Amino acids: CASSGGLAFDEQFF. Filled out from reference TRBV2 and TRBJ2-1, the complete variable domain reads EPEVTQTPSHQVTQMGQEVILRCVPISNHLYFYWYRQILGQKVEFLVSFYNNEISEKSEIFDDQFSVERPDGSNFTLKIRSTKLEDSAMYFCASSGGLAFDEQFFGPGTRLTVL.

Turning to this clonotype: This sequence may be a read error, since a much larger clone differs from it by one base. CDR3 coding DNA: TGTGCCAGCAGTTTAGCTCAAGTCTACAATGAGCAGTACTTC. Translation: CASSLAQVYNEQYF. The chain recombines TRBV12-3 or TRBV12-4 with TRBJ2-7; D is unresolved. The V end lost 0 bases, the J end lost 7 bases, and 13 bases lay between the germline ends. The CDR3 loop spans 14 amino acids.

This clonotype was counted only a few times. This chain links TRBV9 with TRBJ2-1; the match to TRBD2 covers 7 bases. J gave up 2 bases and V 0 bases, and 8 bases lay outside the gene matches. The germline V gene encodes CDR1 SGDLS and CDR2 YYNGEE. The CDR3 sequence is 17 residues long. The CDR3, as DNA: TGTGCCAGCAGCGTAGACGGGCGGGAGCTCCCCTACAATGAGCAGTTCTTC. Protein product: CASSVDGRELPYNEQFF.

This clonotype was seen repeatedly, ten times or more. V and J are TRBV9 and TRBJ2-2; TRBD1 aligns across 9 bases. V lost 2 bases, J lost 0 bases, and 5 bases stayed unmatched. CDR3 length equals 17 residues. CDR1 SGDLS and CDR2 YYNGEE come from the germline V gene. The CDR3 loop is CASSVPRQGANTGELFF. The CDR3 nucleotides are TGTGCCAGCAGCGTTCCCCGACAGGGGGCGAACACCGGGGAGCTGTTTTTT. Using reference TRBV9 and TRBJ2-2 for the parts outside the CDR3, the full variable domain is DSGVTQTPKHLITATGQRVTLRCSPRSGDLSVYWYQQSLDQGLQFLIQYYNGEERAKGNILERFSAQQFPDLHSELNLSSLELGDSALYFCASSVPRQGANTGELFFGEGSRLTVL.

This clonotype was detected many times. CDR3 coding DNA: TGTGCCAGCAGTTTAGGACAGGGAACCTACAATGAGCAGTTCTTC. It specifies CASSLGQGTYNEQFF. V usage is TRBV28 and J usage is TRBJ2-1, with 8 bases identical to TRBD1. The CDR3 is 15 residues long. Looked up from germline, CDR1 is MDHEN and CDR2 is SYDVKM. The V segment lost 2 bases and the J segment 2 bases; nucleotides outside the gene matches: 2. The full variable domain, in which reference TRBV28 and TRBJ2-1 provide the parts outside the CDR3, is DVKVTQSSRYLVKRTGEKVFLECVQDMDHENMFWYRQDPGLGLRLIYFSYDVKMKEKGDIPEGYSVSREKKERFSLILESASTNQTSMYLCASSLGQGTYNEQFFGPGTRLTVL.

This clonotype was recorded a few times. Written as DNA, the CDR3 is TGTGCCAGCAGATATAAGACAGGAGGGGCTAAGAGCAATCAGCCCCAGCATTTT. It yields the protein CASRYKTGGAKSNQPQHF. This chain links TRBV28 with TRBJ1-5; the D gene is possibly TRBD1 (6 bases). CDR3 length: 18 amino acids. The V end lost 6 bases, the J end lost 1 base, and 22 bases lay between the germline ends. Germline CDR1 is MDHEN and CDR2 is SYDVKM.

This clonotype was counted between two and nine times. It is likely a read error: a sequence one base away is far more abundant. This chain links TRBV7-9 with TRBJ2-2; 12 positions agree with TRBD2. Germline V gives CDR1 SEHNR, CDR2 FQNEAQ (reference sequence). The CDR3 totals 17 residues. The V and J ends lost 4 bases and 6 bases, in that order; junction bases with no gene match: 9. CDR3 DNA sequence: TGTGCCAGCAGCTCCCCGACTAGCGGGAGATTGTCCGGGGAGCTGTTTTTT. This gives the protein CASSSPTSGRLSGELFF.

This clonotype was picked up many times. The chain joins TRBV10-2 to TRBJ1-5; TRBD1 is a possible D gene (6 bases). The germline CDR1 and CDR2 sequences are WSHSY and SAAADI. This CDR3 is 13 amino acids long. The ends were cut back, 10 bases at V and 3 bases at J, with 13 bases in the middle. CDR3: CATSDRNNQPQHF. The CDR3, as DNA: TGCGCCACCTCGGACAGAAACAATCAGCCCCAGCATTTT.

Here the CDR3 DNA reads TGTGCCAGCAGTCAACCGGGCCCTAATGAAAAACTGTTTTTT. It translates to CASSQPGPNEKLFF. This chain connects TRBV27 to TRBJ1-4; D remains ambiguous. V was clipped by 5 bases and J by 3 bases, with 10 bases between them. Germline CDR1 reads MNHEY; CDR2 reads SMNVEV (reference sequence). There are 14 residues in the CDR3.

This clonotype was detected many times. The CDR3 DNA sequence: TGCAGCGTTCTACCTGACACTATGCGGAATACGCAGTATTTT. This codes for CSVLPDTMRNTQYF. The gene calls are TRBV29-1 and TRBJ2-3; D not resolved. V lost 5 bases and J lost 7, with 19 bases in between. The V gene's germline CDR1 is SQVTM and CDR2 ANQGSEA. The CDR3 has 14 amino acids.